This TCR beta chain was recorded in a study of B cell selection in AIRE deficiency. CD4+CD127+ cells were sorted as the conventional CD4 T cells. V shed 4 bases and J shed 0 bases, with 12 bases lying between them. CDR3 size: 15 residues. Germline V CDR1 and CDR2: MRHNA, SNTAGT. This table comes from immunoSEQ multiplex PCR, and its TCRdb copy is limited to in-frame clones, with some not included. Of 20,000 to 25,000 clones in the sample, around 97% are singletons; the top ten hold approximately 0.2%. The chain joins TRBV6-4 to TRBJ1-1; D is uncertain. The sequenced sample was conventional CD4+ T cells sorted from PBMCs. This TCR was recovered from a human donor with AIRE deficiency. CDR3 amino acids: CASSGRGYMNTEAFF. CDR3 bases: TGTGCCAGCAGTGGAAGAGGGTACATGAACACTGAAGCTTTCTTT.